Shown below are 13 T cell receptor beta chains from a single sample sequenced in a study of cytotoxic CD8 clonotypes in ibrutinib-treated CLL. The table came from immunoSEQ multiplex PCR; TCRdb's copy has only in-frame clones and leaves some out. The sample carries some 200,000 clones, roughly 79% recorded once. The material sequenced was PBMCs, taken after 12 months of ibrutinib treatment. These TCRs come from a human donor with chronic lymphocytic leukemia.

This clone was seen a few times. The CDR3 loop is CASSSGRSGHTEQFF. The CDR3, as DNA: TGTGCCAGCAGCTCGGGACGCTCCGGGCACACTGAGCAGTTCTTC. The rearrangement uses TRBV5-6 and TRBJ2-1, with D perhaps TRBD1 or TRBD2 (5 bases each). Germline CDR1 and CDR2: SGHDT and YYEEEE. This CDR3 comprises 15 residues. V was pared by 3 bases and J by 9 bases, with 19 bases between.

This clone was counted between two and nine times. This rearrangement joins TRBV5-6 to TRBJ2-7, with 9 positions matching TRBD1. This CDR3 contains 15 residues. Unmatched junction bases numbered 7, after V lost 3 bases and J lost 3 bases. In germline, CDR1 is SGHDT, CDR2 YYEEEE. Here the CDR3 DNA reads TGTGCCAGCAGCTATCCCGGGACAGGGTTCTACGAGCAGTACTTC. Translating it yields CASSYPGTGFYEQYF. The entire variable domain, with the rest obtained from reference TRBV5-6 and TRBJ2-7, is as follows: DAGVTQSPTHLIKTRGQQVTLRCSPKSGHDTVSWYQQALGQGPQFIFQYYEEEERQRGNFPDRFSGHQFPNYSSELNVNALLLGDSALYLCASSYPGTGFYEQYFGPGTRLTVT.

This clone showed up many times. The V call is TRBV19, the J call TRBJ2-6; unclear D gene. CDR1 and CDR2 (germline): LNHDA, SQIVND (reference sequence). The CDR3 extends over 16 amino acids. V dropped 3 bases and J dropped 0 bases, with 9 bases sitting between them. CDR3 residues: CASSMDGSSGANVLTF. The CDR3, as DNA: TGTGCCAGTAGTATGGACGGTAGCTCTGGGGCCAACGTCCTGACTTTC.

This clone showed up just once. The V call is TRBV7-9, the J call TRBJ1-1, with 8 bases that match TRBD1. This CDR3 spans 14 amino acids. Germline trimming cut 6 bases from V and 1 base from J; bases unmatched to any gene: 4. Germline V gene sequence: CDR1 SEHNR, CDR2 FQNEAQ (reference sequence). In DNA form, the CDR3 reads TGTGCCAGCAGTTGGGACAGGAGGAACACTGAAGCTTTCTTT. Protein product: CASSWDRRNTEAFF.

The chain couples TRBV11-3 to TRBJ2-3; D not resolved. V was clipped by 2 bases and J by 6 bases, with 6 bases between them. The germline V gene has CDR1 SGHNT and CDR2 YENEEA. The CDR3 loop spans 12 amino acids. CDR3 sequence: CASSLSRDTQYF. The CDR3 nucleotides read TGTGCCAGCAGCTTATCTAGGGATACGCAGTATTTT.

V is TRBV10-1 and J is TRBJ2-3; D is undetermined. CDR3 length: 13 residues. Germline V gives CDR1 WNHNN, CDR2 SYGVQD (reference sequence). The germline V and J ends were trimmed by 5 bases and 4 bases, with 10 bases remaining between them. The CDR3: CASSYASPDTQYF. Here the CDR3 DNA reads TGCGCCAGCAGTTATGCTAGTCCAGATACGCAGTATTTT.

CDR3 sequence reads: CASSAPGGETQYF. The CDR3, as DNA: TGTGCCAGCAGTGCCCCAGGGGGAGAGACCCAGTACTTC. The rearrangement joins TRBV6-1 to TRBJ2-5; TRBD1 matches at 7 bases. The CDR3 is 13 amino acids. V was pared by 4 bases and J by 4 bases, with 3 bases of the junction left unmatched. The V gene's germline CDR1 is MNHNS and CDR2 SASEGT.

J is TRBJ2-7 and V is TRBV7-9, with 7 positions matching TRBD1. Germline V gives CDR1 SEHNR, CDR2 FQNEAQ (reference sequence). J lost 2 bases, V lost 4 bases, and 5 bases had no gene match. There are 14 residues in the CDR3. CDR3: CASSSTGKAYEQYF. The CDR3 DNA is TGTGCCAGCAGCTCGACAGGGAAGGCCTACGAGCAGTACTTC. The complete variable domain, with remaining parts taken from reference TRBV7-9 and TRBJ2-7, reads DTGVSQNPRHKITKRGQNVTFRCDPISEHNRLYWYRQTLGQGPEFLTYFQNEAQLEKSRLLSDRFSAERPKGSFSTLEIQRTEQGDSAMYLCASSSTGKAYEQYFGPGTRLTVT.

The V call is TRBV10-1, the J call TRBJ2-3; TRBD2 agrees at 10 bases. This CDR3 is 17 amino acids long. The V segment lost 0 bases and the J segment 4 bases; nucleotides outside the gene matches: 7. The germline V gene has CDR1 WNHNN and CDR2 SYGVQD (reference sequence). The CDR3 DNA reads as TGCGCCAGCAGTGAGTCGTCTAGCGGGAGTAGGGCAGATACGCAGTATTTT. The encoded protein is CASSESSSGSRADTQYF.

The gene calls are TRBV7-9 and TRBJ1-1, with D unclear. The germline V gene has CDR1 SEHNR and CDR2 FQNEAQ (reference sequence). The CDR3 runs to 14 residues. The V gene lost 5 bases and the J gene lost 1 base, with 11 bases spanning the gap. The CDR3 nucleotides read TGTGCCAGCAGCCCCTGGACGGAGAACACTGAAGCTTTCTTT. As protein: CASSPWTENTEAFF.

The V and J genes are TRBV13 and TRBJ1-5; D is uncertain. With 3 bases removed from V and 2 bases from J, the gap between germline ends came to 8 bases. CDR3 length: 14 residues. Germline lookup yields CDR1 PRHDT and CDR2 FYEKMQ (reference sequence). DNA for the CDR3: TGTGCCAGCAGCTTGGGGTTAGGCAATCAGCCCCAGCATTTT. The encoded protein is CASSLGLGNQPQHF.

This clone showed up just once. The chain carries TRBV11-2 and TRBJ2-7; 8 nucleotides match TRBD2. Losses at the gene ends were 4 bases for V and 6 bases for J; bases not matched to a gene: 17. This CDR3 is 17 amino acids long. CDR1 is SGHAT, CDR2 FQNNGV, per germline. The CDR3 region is CASSSLLGTSSTSEQYF. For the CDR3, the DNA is TGTGCCAGCAGCTCCTTACTGGGGACTAGTTCAACGAGCGAGCAGTACTTC.

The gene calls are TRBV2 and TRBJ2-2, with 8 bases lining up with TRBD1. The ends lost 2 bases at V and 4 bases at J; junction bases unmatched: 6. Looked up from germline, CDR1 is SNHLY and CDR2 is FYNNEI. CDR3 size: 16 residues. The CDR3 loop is CASSEFRGQRTGELFF. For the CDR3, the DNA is TGTGCCAGCAGTGAATTCAGGGGGCAGCGCACCGGGGAGCTGTTTTTT.